This T cell receptor (beta chain) was obtained from a study of blood T cell repertoires in COVID-19 (dated by TCRdb to the early 2020s). For the wider study: Collaborator samples came from the United States, Italy and Spain and covered acute and convalescent phases of COVID-19. The material from the prospective study consisted of cDNA or gDNA derived from T cells, B-cell-depleted T cells, or PBMCs. Subjects who had been exposed to COVID-19, were actively infected with it, or had recovered from it provided the deeply sampled blood TCRbeta repertoires that made up the dataset. The repertoires were released in a freely available public database intended as a resource for research on the immune response to SARS-CoV-2. Samples came from the ongoing ImmuneRACE study (first 160 participants) plus 1,254 subjects from 6 global collaborators. Nearly every sample came with metadata listing a de-identified subject ID, COVID-19 status, age in years and sex. Where available, HLA class I and class II types were obtained from metadata supplied by the sample provider rather than from assay-based typing.

Results the study describes overall, beyond this receptor: How much clinical and demographic metadata was included differed by source and by participant, and the metadata was provided uncurated.

In Seattle, one collaborating source enrolled patients while the infection was active and tracked those patients longitudinally over the course of disease. The collaborating institutions used their own protocols to collect whole blood in K2EDTA tubes. For TCRbeta analysis, collaborator samples were shipped as frozen whole blood, as isolated PBMCs, or as DNA extracted from either sample type. The immunoSEQ Assay, a bias-controlled multiplex PCR, was used to amplify TCRbeta CDR3 regions from genomic DNA. The authors processed their data as follows. The number of nucleated cells in each sample was estimated by amplification of reference gene primers within the assay. To quantify the absolute abundance of each unique TCRbeta CDR3 rearrangement, sequence reads were collapsed and filtered. For each sample, productive Simpson clonality was calculated as the square root of Simpson's diversity index over productive rearrangements. As stored in TCRdb, this immuneACCESS dataset retains in-frame rearrangements with V and J assigned. A fraction of the clones does not appear; measured against another copy, unresolved V genes explain less than half of the discrepancy, and the remainder lacks a known reason. That table furnishes V, J and clone size, whereas the DNA furnished D and trimming. In all, the sample holds around 47,000 clones, and just under 90% of those were seen once. In total, the top ten clones hold roughly 3.7% of the sample.

A note on this clone: No cognate antigen has been identified for it. Base qualities are not recorded, but no much larger clone differs from it by a single base.

This receptor was taken from a man aged 35-49 years with COVID-19, enrolled during active disease. Sequencing was done on a sample of peripheral blood.

The CDR3 region: CASSLDRMAYGYTF. The nucleotides are TGTGCCAGCAGCCTGGACAGGATGGCCTATGGCTACACCTTC. The receptor chain draws on TRBV5-4 and TRBJ1-2; TRBD1 agrees with 7 junctional bases. Relative to germline, V is missing 4 bases and J is missing 4 bases, with 7 bases of the junction outside any gene match. CDR1 SGHNT and CDR2 YYREEE are derived from the germline V gene (reference sequence). The CDR3 contains 14 residues, cysteine and phenylalanine counted. This entry keeps only the CDR3 DNA: 42 bases, framed from base 1.